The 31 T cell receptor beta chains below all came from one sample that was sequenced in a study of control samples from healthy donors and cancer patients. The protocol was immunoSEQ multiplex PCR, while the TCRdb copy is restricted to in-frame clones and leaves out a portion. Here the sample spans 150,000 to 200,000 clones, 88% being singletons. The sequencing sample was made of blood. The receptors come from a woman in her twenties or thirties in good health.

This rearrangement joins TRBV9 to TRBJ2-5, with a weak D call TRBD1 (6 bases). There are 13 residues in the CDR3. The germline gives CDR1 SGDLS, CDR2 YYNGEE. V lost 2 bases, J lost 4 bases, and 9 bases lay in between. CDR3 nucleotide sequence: TGTGCCAGCAGCGTCGGCAGGGGAGAGACCCAGTACTTC. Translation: CASSVGRGETQYF. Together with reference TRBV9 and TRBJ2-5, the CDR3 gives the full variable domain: DSGVTQTPKHLITATGQRVTLRCSPRSGDLSVYWYQQSLDQGLQFLIQYYNGEERAKGNILERFSAQQFPDLHSELNLSSLELGDSALYFCASSVGRGETQYFGPGTRLLVL.

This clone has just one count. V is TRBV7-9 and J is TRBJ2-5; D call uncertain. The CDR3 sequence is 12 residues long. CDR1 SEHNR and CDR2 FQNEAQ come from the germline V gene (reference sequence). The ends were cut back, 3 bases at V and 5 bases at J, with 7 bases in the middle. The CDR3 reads CASSFLGETQYF. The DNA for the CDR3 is TGTGCCAGCAGCTTCCTCGGGGAGACCCAGTACTTC. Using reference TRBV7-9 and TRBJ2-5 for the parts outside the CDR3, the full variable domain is DTGVSQNPRHKITKRGQNVTFRCDPISEHNRLYWYRQTLGQGPEFLTYFQNEAQLEKSRLLSDRFSAERPKGSFSTLEIQRTEQGDSAMYLCASSFLGETQYFGPGTRLLVL.

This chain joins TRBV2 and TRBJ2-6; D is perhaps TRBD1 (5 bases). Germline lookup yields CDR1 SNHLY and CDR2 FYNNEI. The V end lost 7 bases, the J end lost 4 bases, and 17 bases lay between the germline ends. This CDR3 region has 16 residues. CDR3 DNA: TGTGCCAGCACTAACCAGGGTGTATCAGGGGCCAACGTCCTGACTTTC. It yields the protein CASTNQGVSGANVLTF.

The CDR3 coding sequence is TGTGCCAGTGAAGCTAGCGGGGGAGGTGAGCAGTTCTTC. Residues: CASEASGGGEQFF. The J gene is TRBJ2-1, the V gene TRBV19, with 10 bases aligning to TRBD2. Germline CDR1 reads LNHDA; CDR2 reads SQIVND (reference sequence). This CDR3 has 13 amino acids. J was trimmed by 9 bases and V by 8 bases; bases with no gene match: 7.

This CDR3 reads CASKGGASTDTQYF. For the CDR3, the DNA is TGTGCCAGCAAGGGGGGAGCTAGCACAGATACGCAGTATTTT. The J gene is TRBJ2-3, the V gene TRBV2, with D possibly called TRBD1 or TRBD2 (6 bases each). Germline CDR1 is SNHLY and CDR2 is FYNNEI. V lost 7 bases to trimming and J lost 0 bases, with 11 bases between them. This CDR3 comprises 14 residues.

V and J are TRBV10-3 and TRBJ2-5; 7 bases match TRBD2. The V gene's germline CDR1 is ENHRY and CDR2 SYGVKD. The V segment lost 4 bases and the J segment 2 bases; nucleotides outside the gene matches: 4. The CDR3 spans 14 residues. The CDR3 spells CAISVRGGQETQYF. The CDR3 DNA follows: TGTGCCATCAGTGTAAGGGGAGGGCAAGAGACCCAGTACTTC.

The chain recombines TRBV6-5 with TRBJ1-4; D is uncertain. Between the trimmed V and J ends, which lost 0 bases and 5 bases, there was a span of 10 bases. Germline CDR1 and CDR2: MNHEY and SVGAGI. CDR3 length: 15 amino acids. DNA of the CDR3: TGTGCCAGCAGTTACTCCGACTCCGGGAATGAAAAACTGTTTTTT. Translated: CASSYSDSGNEKLFF.

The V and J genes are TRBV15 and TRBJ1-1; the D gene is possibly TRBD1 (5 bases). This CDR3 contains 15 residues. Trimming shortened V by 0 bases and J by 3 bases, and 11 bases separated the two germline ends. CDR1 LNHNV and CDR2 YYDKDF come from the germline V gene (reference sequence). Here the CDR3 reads CATSRDPGRDTEAFF. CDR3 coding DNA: TGTGCCACCAGCAGAGATCCAGGGCGGGACACTGAAGCTTTCTTT.

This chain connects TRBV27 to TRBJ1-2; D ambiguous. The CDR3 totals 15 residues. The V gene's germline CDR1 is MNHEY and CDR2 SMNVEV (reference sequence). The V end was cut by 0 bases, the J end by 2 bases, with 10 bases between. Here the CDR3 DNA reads TGTGCCAGCAGTTTATCGATATCGGGAAACTATGGCTACACCTTC. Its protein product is CASSLSISGNYGYTF.

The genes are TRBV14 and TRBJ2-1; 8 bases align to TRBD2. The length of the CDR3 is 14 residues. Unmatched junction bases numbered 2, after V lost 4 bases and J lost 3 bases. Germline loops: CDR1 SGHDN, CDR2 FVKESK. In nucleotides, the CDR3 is TGTGCCAGCAGCCTACTAGCGGTCTACAATGAGCAGTTCTTC. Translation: CASSLLAVYNEQFF. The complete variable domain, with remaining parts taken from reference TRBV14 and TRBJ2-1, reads EAGVTQFPSHSVIEKGQTVTLRCDPISGHDNLYWYRRVMGKEIKFLLHFVKESKQDESGMPNNRFLAERTGGTYSTLKVQPAELEDSGVYFCASSLLAVYNEQFFGPGTRLTVL.

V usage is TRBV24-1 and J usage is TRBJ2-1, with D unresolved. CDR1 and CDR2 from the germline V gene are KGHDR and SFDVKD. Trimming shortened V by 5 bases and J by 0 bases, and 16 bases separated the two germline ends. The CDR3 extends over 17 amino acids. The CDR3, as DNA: TGTGCCACCAGTGGATCTAACACCCGAAGCTCCTACAATGAGCAGTTCTTC. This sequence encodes CATSGSNTRSSYNEQFF.

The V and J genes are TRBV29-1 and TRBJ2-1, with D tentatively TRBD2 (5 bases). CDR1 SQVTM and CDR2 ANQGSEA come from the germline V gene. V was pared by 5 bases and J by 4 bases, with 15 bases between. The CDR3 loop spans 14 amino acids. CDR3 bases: TGCAGCGTTTCAGAAGGCAGACTATACAATGAGCAGTTCTTC. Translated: CSVSEGRLYNEQFF.

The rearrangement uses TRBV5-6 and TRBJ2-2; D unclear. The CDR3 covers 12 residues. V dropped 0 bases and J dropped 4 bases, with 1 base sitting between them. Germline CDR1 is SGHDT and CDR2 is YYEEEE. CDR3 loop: CASSLATGELFF. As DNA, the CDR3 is TGTGCCAGCAGCTTGGCCACCGGGGAGCTGTTTTTT.

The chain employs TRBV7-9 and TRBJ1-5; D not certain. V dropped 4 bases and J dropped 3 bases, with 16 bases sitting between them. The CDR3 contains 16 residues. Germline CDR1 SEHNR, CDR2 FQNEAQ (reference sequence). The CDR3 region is CASSSSAQRDNQPQHF. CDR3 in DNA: TGTGCCAGCAGCTCCTCCGCCCAGAGAGACAATCAGCCCCAGCATTTT.

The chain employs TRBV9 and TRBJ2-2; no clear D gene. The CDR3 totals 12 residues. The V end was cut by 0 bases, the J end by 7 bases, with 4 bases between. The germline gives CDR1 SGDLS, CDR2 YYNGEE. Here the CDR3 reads CASSVGGGELFF. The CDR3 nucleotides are TGTGCCAGCAGCGTAGGGGGCGGGGAGCTGTTTTTT.

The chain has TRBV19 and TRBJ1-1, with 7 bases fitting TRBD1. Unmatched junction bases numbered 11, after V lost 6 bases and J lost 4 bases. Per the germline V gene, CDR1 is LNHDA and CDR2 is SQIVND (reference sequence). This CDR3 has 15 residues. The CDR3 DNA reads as TGTGCCAGTAGATACCAGGGGGGACAAGGCACTGAAGCTTTCTTT. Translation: CASRYQGGQGTEAFF.

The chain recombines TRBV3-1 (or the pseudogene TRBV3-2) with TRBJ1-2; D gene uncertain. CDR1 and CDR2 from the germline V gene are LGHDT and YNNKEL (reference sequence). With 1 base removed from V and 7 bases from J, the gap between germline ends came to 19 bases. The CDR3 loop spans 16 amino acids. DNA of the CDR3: TGTGCCAGCAGCCAAGTAGGCCTGGGCACCCCAGCTGGCTACACCTTC. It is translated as CASSQVGLGTPAGYTF.

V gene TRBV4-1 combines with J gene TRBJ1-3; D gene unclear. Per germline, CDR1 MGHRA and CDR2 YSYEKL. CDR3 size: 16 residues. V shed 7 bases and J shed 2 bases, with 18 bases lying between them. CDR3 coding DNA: TGCGCCAGCACCCCGCGGGAGGGTGAGGCTGGAAACACCATATATTTT. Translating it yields CASTPREGEAGNTIYF.

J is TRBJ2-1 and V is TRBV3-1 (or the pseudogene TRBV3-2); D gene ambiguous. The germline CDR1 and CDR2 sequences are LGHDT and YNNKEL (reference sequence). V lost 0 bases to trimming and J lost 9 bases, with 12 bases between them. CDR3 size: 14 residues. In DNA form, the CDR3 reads TGTGCCAGCAGCCAAGAGCCCGGGTCCGGTGAGCAGTTCTTC. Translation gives CASSQEPGSGEQFF.

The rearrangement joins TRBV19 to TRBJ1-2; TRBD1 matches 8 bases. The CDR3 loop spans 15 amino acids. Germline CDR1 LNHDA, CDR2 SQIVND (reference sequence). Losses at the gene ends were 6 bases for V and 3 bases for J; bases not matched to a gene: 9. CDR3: CASRRRGQGDYGYTF. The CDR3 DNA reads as TGTGCCAGTAGGCGCAGGGGGCAAGGAGACTATGGCTACACCTTC.

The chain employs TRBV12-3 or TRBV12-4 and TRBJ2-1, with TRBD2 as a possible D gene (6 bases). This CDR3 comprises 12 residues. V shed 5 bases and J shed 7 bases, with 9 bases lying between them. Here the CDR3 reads CASSRLVNEQFF. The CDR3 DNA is TGTGCCAGCAGTAGACTAGTAAATGAGCAGTTCTTC.

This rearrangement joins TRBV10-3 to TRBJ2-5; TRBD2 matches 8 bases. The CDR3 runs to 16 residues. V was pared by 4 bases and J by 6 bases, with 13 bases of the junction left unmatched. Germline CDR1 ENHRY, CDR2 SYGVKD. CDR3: CAISVVDGGAGKTQYF. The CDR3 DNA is TGTGCCATCAGTGTAGTAGACGGGGGGGCCGGGAAGACCCAGTACTTC.

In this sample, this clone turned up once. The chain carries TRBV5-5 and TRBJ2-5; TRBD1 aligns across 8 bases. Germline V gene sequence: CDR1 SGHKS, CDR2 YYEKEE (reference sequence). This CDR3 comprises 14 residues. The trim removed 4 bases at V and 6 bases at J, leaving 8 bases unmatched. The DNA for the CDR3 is TGTGCCAGCAGCATGTCAGGGGGCGTGAAGACCCAGTACTTC. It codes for CASSMSGGVKTQYF.

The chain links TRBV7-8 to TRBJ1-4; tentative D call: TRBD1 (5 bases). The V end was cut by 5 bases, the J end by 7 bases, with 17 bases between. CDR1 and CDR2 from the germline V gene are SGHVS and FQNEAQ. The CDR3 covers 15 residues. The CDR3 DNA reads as TGTGCCAGCAGCGTTCGCCGGGACCTGAGTGAAAAACTGTTTTTT. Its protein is CASSVRRDLSEKLFF. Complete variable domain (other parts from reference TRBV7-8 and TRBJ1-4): GAGVSQSPRYKVAKRGQDVALRCDPISGHVSLFWYQQALGQGPEFLTYFQNEAQLDKSGLPSDRFFAERPEGSVSTLKIQRTQQEDSAVYLCASSVRRDLSEKLFFGSGTQLSVL.

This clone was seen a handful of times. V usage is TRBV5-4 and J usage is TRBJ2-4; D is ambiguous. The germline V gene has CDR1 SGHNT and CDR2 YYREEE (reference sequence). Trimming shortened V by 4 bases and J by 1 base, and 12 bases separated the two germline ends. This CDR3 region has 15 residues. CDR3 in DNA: TGTGCCAGCAGCCCCACCACCGGGGCCAAAAACATTCAGTACTTC. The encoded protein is CASSPTTGAKNIQYF.

CDR3 amino acids: CASRKGTGVSGNTIYF. Written as DNA, the CDR3 is TGCGCCAGCAGGAAAGGGACAGGCGTCTCTGGAAACACCATATATTTT. This chain uses TRBV5-1 with TRBJ1-3; 8 bases align to TRBD1. Trimming cost V 5 bases and J 0 bases; bases outside gene matches: 7. From germline, CDR1 is SGHRS and CDR2 YFSETQ. The CDR3 spans 16 residues.

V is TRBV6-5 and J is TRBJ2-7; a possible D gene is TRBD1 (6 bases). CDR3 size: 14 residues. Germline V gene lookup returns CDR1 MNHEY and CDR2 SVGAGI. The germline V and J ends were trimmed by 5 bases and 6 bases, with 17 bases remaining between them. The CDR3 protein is CASSPRQGKGEQYF. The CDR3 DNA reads TGTGCCAGCAGTCCTCGCCAGGGGAAAGGCGAGCAGTACTTC.

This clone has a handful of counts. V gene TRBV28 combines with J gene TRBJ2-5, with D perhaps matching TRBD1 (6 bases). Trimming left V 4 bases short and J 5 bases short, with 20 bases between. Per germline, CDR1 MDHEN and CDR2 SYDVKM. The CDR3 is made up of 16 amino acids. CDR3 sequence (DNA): TGTGCCAGCAGTTCACTTCCGGGACACGTATTGGAGACCCAGTACTTC. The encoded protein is CASSSLPGHVLETQYF.

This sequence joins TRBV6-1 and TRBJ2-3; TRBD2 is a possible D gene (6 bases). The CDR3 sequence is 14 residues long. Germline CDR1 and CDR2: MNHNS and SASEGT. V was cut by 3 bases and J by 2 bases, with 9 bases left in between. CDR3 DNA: TGTGCCAGCAGTGAGCGGGGACTCACAGATACGCAGTATTTT. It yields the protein CASSERGLTDTQYF.

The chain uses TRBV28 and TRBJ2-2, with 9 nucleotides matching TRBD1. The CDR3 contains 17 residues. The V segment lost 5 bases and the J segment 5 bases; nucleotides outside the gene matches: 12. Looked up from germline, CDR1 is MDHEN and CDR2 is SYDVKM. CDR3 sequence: CASSPGDRVVGTGELFF. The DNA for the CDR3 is TGTGCCAGCAGTCCAGGGGACAGGGTAGTAGGGACCGGGGAGCTGTTTTTT.

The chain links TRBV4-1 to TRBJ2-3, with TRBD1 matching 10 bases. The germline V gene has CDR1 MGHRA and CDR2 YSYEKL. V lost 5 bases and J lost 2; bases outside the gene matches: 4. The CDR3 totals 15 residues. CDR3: CASSTGTGVTDTQYF. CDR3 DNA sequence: TGCGCCAGCAGCACCGGGACAGGGGTCACAGATACGCAGTATTTT.